This T cell receptor (beta chain) was captured by sequencing in a study of cytomegalovirus exposure and HLA in healthy donors (dated by TCRdb to about 2017). At the level of the whole study: According to an earlier analysis of 587 of the donors, about 179 million T cells yielded some 110 million unique TCR beta sequences and roughly 280 Gb of sequence data. Typing coverage differed by locus: A, B, C, DRB1 and DQB1 were typed in about 629-640 donors, DQA1 in 500 to 550, DPA1 in around 600, and DPB1 in 472. An earlier analysis of 587 of the donors used high-throughput TCR beta sequencing to judge whether each TCR beta V gene segment behaved as functional or pseudogenic. To predict cytomegalovirus infection status, the study brought together high-throughput TCR immunosequencing, statistical association of individual TCRs with disease status, and machine learning. A later analysis re-examined previously published TCR beta repertoires from just over 650 donors and added high-resolution HLA genotyping to investigate patterns of TCR occurrence. Every repertoire in the discovery cohort had been generated on one and the same sequencing platform. Alongside the repertoire data, information on donor age, sex, ethnicity and CMV serostatus was compiled. Across 300 to 500 genotyped donors of the cohort, an average of roughly 200,000 unique TCR beta nucleotide sequences per donor were sequenced, and approximately 17% of those sequences were non-productive. Rather than using new phenotypic data, the later analysis identified candidate immune exposures from TCR beta sequences and from how often those sequences occurred across donors. An early release that covered around 590 HLA-typed donors contained about 300 gigabases of sequencing data and about 93 million unique TCR sequences. A separate validation cohort of 100 to 150 different subjects was used in addition to the 666-subject first cohort. Because of strong linkage in the cohort, four to six DR-DQ haplotypes were treated as single units for association and clustering. The study aimed to test whether cataloging public T cell receptors could reveal signatures of past pathogen exposure. Both class I and class II loci were covered by HLA typing, at four-digit resolution. Of the 350 to 450 genotyped donors, more than 75% were placed in the genetic ancestry cluster associated with self-reported Caucasian donors. A later genetic analysis took genome-wide SNP genotypes for about three fifths of the roughly 700 donors and used that subset as a discovery cohort. The T cell repertoires of under 750 subjects were profiled by immunosequencing and related to cytomegalovirus serostatus. Points the paper makes about the study in general: In an earlier analysis of more than 500 of the donors, most TCR beta V segments appeared in productive rearrangements about 90% or about 30% of the time, broadly matching IMGT annotations. A further reported finding was that TCR beta sequences accurately predicted the HLA-A and HLA-B alleles for most subjects in the first cohort. Over 15 rarely observed V segments, including chromosome 9 orphons, were excluded from the earlier analysis of a few hundred of the donors because counts were too low. The study listed 150 to 200 TCR beta chains as associated with cytomegalovirus. In this cohort, only TCR beta chains were sequenced, and detectable features were limited by the absence of alpha or paired-chain data. A cluster of highly shared sequence variants was judged likely to be a technical artifact of the sequencing pipeline. Most TCR sequences were seen in very few donors, while some public TCRs were found in many individuals. Strong co-occurrence of HLA alleles, especially DR and DQ, made assigning TCR associations to individual alleles difficult. Linkage disequilibrium might explain the correlated functional status among segregating V segments, but an unknown experimental factor could not be excluded. It was suggested by the authors that the approach could potentially be generalized to other disease states and immunological phenotypes. In a later genetic analysis, a missense DCLRE1C variant was associated with V-gene and J-gene trimming of TCR beta chains, and the association was replicated in an independent cohort. According to a later analysis, most CMV-associated TCR beta chains appeared to be HLA-restricted, and the HLA associations seemed to be driven largely by CMV exposure. CMV serostatus was the only immune exposure information available for the cohort. In a later analysis, TCR association rates were found to vary across HLA loci, with the most associated TCRs seen for DRB1 alleles and the fewest for HLA-C alleles. A later analysis associated 15,000 or so TCR beta sequences with specific HLA alleles at a false discovery rate of 0.05. In a later analysis, HLA-associated TCR beta chains were found to be more clonally expanded and to have lower generation probabilities than equally common non-associated chains. A later analysis reported that several top co-occurrence clusters appeared linked to parvovirus B19, influenza, CMV and Epstein-Barr virus. Because some donors lacked HLA typing at each locus, the association tests relied only on the typed subset. In a later genetic analysis, fewer N-insertions in productive TCRs were reported among donors in an Asian-associated ancestry cluster than the roughly 670-donor mean. Because the 87-base-pair reads could not distinguish some IMGT-functional V segments, including TRBV6-2 and TRBV6-3, those segments were excluded. Presence/absence analyses assumed roughly uniform sequencing depth across donors, an assumption that may not hold. In vitro tests confirmed that a few of the cytomegalovirus-associated TCR beta chains recognize cytomegalovirus antigens. In both the original and validation cohorts, the classifier was reported to diagnose cytomegalovirus status with high specificity and sensitivity.

CDR1 is given as SEHNR and CDR2 as FQNEAQ, both from the germline V gene (reference sequence). The CDR3, cysteine through phenylalanine, is 16 amino acids long. Only CDR3 DNA remains: 48 bases, in frame from the first base. The trim is 5 bases for V and 6 bases for J, with a gap of 19 bases between the germline ends. To prepare the library, the immunoSEQ multiplex PCR assay was applied. For the multiplex PCR, a mixture combining 60 forward primers for TCR Vbeta segments and 13 reverse primers for TCR Jbeta segments was used. Amplification of the CDR3 region of rearranged TCR beta genes was performed with a multiplex PCR assay on genomic DNA. On the Illumina HiSeq System, the amplified TCR beta libraries were sequenced as 87-base-pair reads. The authors processed their data as follows. In a later analysis, approximately 74 million unique TCR beta chains were counted across the approximately 620 repertoires, and approximately 11 million of these chains were shared by at least two donors. A nearest-neighbor algorithm error-corrected the raw reads and collapsed the reads into unique sequences, merging closely related sequences to remove PCR and sequencing errors. Alignment of CDR3 sequences to IMGT reference sequences was used to assign V, D and J gene segments. For a sequence to be retained, a match of at least six nucleotides was required to both a V gene segment and a J gene segment. A rearrangement was called productive if the CDR3 had no stop codons and remained in frame with V and J, and every other rearrangement was called non-productive. CDR3 was defined according to IMGT convention as the region running from the second conserved V-encoded cysteine to the conserved J-encoded phenylalanine. Sequences without an unambiguous match to a single V gene segment were excluded from the earlier analysis of about 600 of the donors. In an earlier analysis of 450 to 750 of the donors, a V segment was called functional when productive rearrangements were above 56.7%, and segregating when the standard deviation between donors exceeded 5%. A statistical classification framework was built for diagnosing cytomegalovirus status from the catalog of TCR beta chain sequences. In a later analysis, TCR nucleotide sequences were compared against IMGT/GENE-DB human TR gene sequences so that V and J genes could be assigned. The TCRdist pipeline was used in a later analysis to assign CDR3 sequences and most-parsimonious VDJ recombination scenarios. In a later analysis, every TCR beta chain was defined by the combination of its CDR3 amino acid sequence and its V-gene family, and reads without a unique V-gene family were dropped. To address suspected cross-contamination and a sequencing artifact, a later analysis removed 450 to 700 highly shared, low-generation-probability nucleotide sequences. In a later analysis, a clonal expansion index for each public chain was calculated from normalized within-repertoire ranks of inferred template counts. A later analysis computed generation probabilities with a VDJ recombination model fitted to out-of-frame rearrangements, and checked the results against IGoR. In a later analysis, TCR-TCR, TCR-HLA and TCR-CMV co-occurrence was scored with hypergeometric tests, and a repertoire-size bias correction was applied to TCR pairs. False discovery rates were estimated in a later analysis by permuting HLA or CMV assignments 20 times. In a later analysis, co-occurring TCRs were grouped using DBSCAN, with TCRdist sequence similarity added in when clustering inside HLA-allele-positive subsets. Co-occurrence clustering excluded repertoires with fewer than 30,000 or more than 120,000 public chains, plus five with anomalous nucleotide sharing. TCRdb re-hosts the immuneACCESS table, in-frame sequences only. Its copies lack some clones; in the studies checked, an unresolved V gene accounts for under half of them, and the cause for the rest is not known. V and J calls and clone size are those listed in that table; D and trimming were worked out from the DNA. The sample table holds roughly 180,000 clones, of which around four fifths were seen once. Roughly 1.3% of the sample is held by the ten biggest clonotypes.

Points on this clone: Its target antigen remains unknown. Base qualities are not at hand, and no much larger clone is one base apart.

The cohort consisted of 600 to 750 healthy bone marrow donors. At the time of sampling, every cohort member was nominally healthy, though immune exposures that went unrecorded were likely present. The donor was CMV seronegative and was included in the group of 352 seronegative cohort members. A peripheral blood sample was collected from each donor, and TCR beta sequencing was performed on peripheral blood mononuclear cells. Genomic DNA was extracted from the blood cell samples with the Qiagen DNeasy Blood Extraction Kit. The chain links TRBV7-9 with TRBJ2-2; TRBD2 is a weak D gene call, 6 bases matching. What was sequenced was PBMCs. The clonotype was recovered from a man aged 25 to 40 in good health and CMV-seronegative. This receptor has the CDR3 CASSRGSGVTAGELFF. The DNA sequence is TGTGCCAGCAGCAGAGGTTCGGGGGTAACAGCCGGGGAGCTGTTTTTT.